This T cell receptor beta chain emerged from a study of control samples from healthy donors and cancer patients (TCRdb year 2020). CDR1 and CDR2, per the germline V gene, are SQVTM and ANQGSEA. Measured from the cysteine to the phenylalanine, the CDR3 is 10 residues long. The only DNA kept is the CDR3, 30 bases in frame from the first base. Details on this clone: Its antigen has not been determined. The input lacks base qualities; no much larger clone sits a single base away.

The library was obtained by the immunoSEQ multiplex PCR assay. TCRdb limited this immuneACCESS table to in-frame rearrangements with V and J called. A share of clones is missing; checked studies link under half to unresolved V genes, and the rest is unexplained. A total of some 120,000 clones appear in this sample, approximately 84% of them only once. The ten largest clones represent around 2% of the sample. The chain joins TRBV29-1 to TRBJ2-7, with the D gene too uncertain to name. The end of the DNA is better explained by TRBJ2-5, so the J call may be wrong. The clonotype originates from a man aged 18-30 years in good health. The sequencing input was blood. The CDR3 protein: CSVLDRTQYF. The sequence in DNA is TGCAGCGTGCTCGACCGGACCCAGTACTTC.